Included here is one T cell receptor (beta chain) sequence, with context. Its matching antigen is unknown. The data belong to a study of cytomegalovirus exposure and HLA in healthy donors. Primers for the PCR totalled 60 Vbeta and 13 Jbeta. TCRdb's table, derived via immunoSEQ multiplex PCR, lists solely in-frame clones and lacks some. The sample includes 180,000 or so clones, approximately 80% of them seen just once. Broader study findings: After further analysis at a later stage, roughly 16,000 TCR beta sequences were associated with HLA alleles at 0.05 false discovery rate. TCR beta V segments were, for the most part, productive about 90% or about 30% of the time in an earlier analysis.

Germline assignment: CDR1 SGHTA and CDR2 FQGNSA. Trimming removed 4 bases from V and 2 bases from J; junction bases left unmatched: 5. The CDR3 length is 15 residues. This chain connects TRBV7-2 to TRBJ2-7; 10 nucleotides line up with TRBD2. Sequenced input: PBMCs. This TCR was sampled from a man aged 18-30 years in good health and CMV-seronegative. The CDR3 here is CASSSGLAFPYEQYF. DNA of the CDR3: TGTGCCAGCAGCTCGGGACTAGCGTTCCCCTACGAGCAGTACTTC.